Listed below are T cell receptor beta chains from one sample, sequenced in a study of lymphopenia after photon versus proton radiotherapy. The table came from immunoSEQ multiplex PCR; TCRdb's copy has only in-frame clones and leaves some out. Of over 15,000 clones detected, around 86% appear once; the ten largest clones hold 11%. The source material was peripheral blood, sampled from a patient treated with proton-based radiotherapy. These receptors all come from a man in his 70s with pancreatic cancer. Each CDR3 is given with its conserved first and last residue. D genes are given only for firm matches. Expanded clones get a size class; other rows say once, few or many, or leave the size out.

TRBV4-1	NA	NA	TRBJ2-5	CASSQEFLVKTQYF	TGCGCCAGCAGCCAAGAGTTCCTTGTCAAGACCCAGTACTTC
TRBV11-2	NA	NA	TRBJ2-5	CASSRGSIQGGPETQYF	TGTGCCAGCAGCCGAGGAAGTATTCAGGGTGGTCCGGAGACCCAGTACTTC
TRBV20-1	NA	NA	TRBJ2-7	CSIYGDYEQYF	TGCAGTATATACGGGGACTACGAGCAGTACTTC
TRBV11-3	TRBD2	NA	TRBJ2-5	CASSPKLPGLAFSQETQYF	TGTGCCAGCAGCCCAAAACTCCCCGGACTAGCGTTTTCCCAAGAGACCCAGTACTTC
TRBV11-2	NA	NA	TRBJ2-3	CASSWGQGGDTQYF	TGTGCCAGCAGCTGGGGTCAGGGGGGCGATACGCAGTATTTT
TRBV30	TRBD1	NA	TRBJ1-1	CACNDRGDTEAFF	TGTGCCTGTAACGACAGGGGGGACACTGAAGCTTTCTTT
TRBV5-1	NA	NA	TRBJ2-5	CASRRSETETQYF	TGCGCCAGCCGCCGCTCAGAAACAGAGACCCAGTACTTC
TRBV7-3	NA	NA	TRBJ1-1	CASSLTGGTEAFF	TGTGCCAGCAGCTTAACTGGGGGTACTGAAGCTTTCTTT
TRBV14	NA	NA	TRBJ1-1	CASSQAGATGVEAFF	TGTGCCAGCAGCCAAGCGGGGGCAACCGGGGTTGAAGCTTTCTTT
TRBV5-4	TRBD2	NA	TRBJ2-3	CASSLLAERDTDTQYF	TGTGCCAGCAGTTTACTAGCGGAGAGAGATACAGATACGCAGTATTTT
TRBV5-4	NA	NA	TRBJ2-7	CASSQSKREQYF	TGTGCCAGTTCCCAGAGCAAGAGGGAGCAGTACTTC
TRBV21-1	NA	NA	TRBJ2-2	CASSRSRFGELFF	TGTGCCAGCAGCAGGTCCCGGTTCGGGGAGCTGTTTTTT
TRBV10-3	NA	NA	TRBJ2-5	CAISDLGDQETQYF	TGTGCCATCAGTGATTTAGGGGACCAAGAGACCCAGTACTTC
TRBV2	NA	NA	TRBJ2-5	CASSKRRGGETQYF	TGTGCCAGCAGTAAACGCAGGGGGGGAGAGACCCAGTACTTC
TRBV5-1	NA	NA	TRBJ1-5	CASSSVAGADQPQHF	TGCGCCAGCAGCTCGGTTGCCGGGGCCGATCAGCCCCAGCATTTT
TRBV11-2	NA	NA	TRBJ2-3	CASLTGPSTDTQYF	TGTGCCAGCCTTACAGGGCCTAGCACAGATACGCAGTATTTT
TRBV29-1	TRBD1	once	TRBJ2-7	CSYTGTGHYEQYF	TGCAGCTACACAGGGACAGGACACTACGAGCAGTACTTC
TRBV27	NA	NA	TRBJ1-2	CASSLKQNYGYTF	TGTGCCAGCAGTTTAAAACAGAACTATGGCTACACCTTC
TRBV19	TRBD1	NA	TRBJ1-5	CASRKQGKGGNQPQHF	TGTGCCAGTAGAAAACAGGGGAAAGGTGGCAATCAGCCCCAGCATTTT
TRBV20-1	NA	NA	TRBJ2-1	CSAYRDEQFF	TGCAGTGCCTACCGGGATGAGCAGTTCTTC
TRBV9	NA	NA	TRBJ2-2	CASSGRGNTGELFF	TGTGCCAGCAGCGGTCGGGGCAACACCGGGGAGCTGTTTTTT
TRBV11-2	NA	NA	TRBJ2-7	CASSRSSGISYEQYF	TGTGCCAGCAGCAGGTCGTCAGGGATCTCCTACGAGCAGTACTTC
TRBV2	NA	NA	TRBJ2-7	CASREGQVYEQYF	TGTGCCAGCAGAGAGGGACAAGTTTACGAGCAGTACTTC
TRBV5-4	TRBD1	NA	TRBJ1-1	CASSLGDRVNTEAFF	TGTGCCAGCAGCTTGGGGGACAGGGTGAACACTGAAGCTTTCTTT
TRBV29-1	TRBD1	few	TRBJ1-1	CSVEAGGTGVGGRKAFF	TGCAGCGTTGAAGCCGGGGGGACAGGGGTGGGAGGTCGCAAAGCTTTCTTT
TRBV6-6	TRBD1	NA	TRBJ1-5	CASTYRDRDQPQHF	TGTGCCAGCACTTACCGGGACAGGGATCAGCCCCAGCATTTT
TRBV28	NA	few	TRBJ2-3	CASSFVAGTDTQYF	TGTGCCAGCAGTTTCGTGGCAGGCACAGATACGCAGTATTTT
TRBV12-5	TRBD1	NA	TRBJ2-1	CASGPTGNNEQFF	TGTGCTAGTGGACCGACAGGGAACAATGAGCAGTTCTTC
TRBV18	TRBD1	NA	TRBJ1-5	CASSRTGNSNQPQHF	TGTGCCAGCTCACGGACAGGTAATAGCAATCAGCCCCAGCATTTT
TRBV27	TRBD2	NA	TRBJ2-2	CASSLVAGHGELFF	TGTGCCAGCAGTTTGGTAGCGGGGCACGGGGAGCTGTTTTTT
TRBV19	NA	NA	TRBJ1-2	CASSIPGNYGYTF	TGTGCCAGTAGTATCCCGGGAAACTATGGCTACACCTTC
TRBV12-5	TRBD1	once	TRBJ1-1	CASGHGTVNTEAFF	TGTGCTAGTGGTCACGGGACAGTCAACACTGAAGCTTTCTTT
TRBV7-9	TRBD2	NA	TRBJ2-1	CASSSPSGRFDNEQFF	TGTGCCAGCAGCTCCCCGAGCGGGAGGTTTGACAATGAGCAGTTCTTC
TRBV5-1	NA	NA	TRBJ1-2	CASSLSGSTGYTF	TGCGCCAGCAGTTTGTCGGGTAGTACTGGCTACACCTTC
TRBV30	TRBD1	NA	TRBJ1-1	CAWSGDSPIEAFF	TGTGCCTGGAGTGGGGACAGCCCCATTGAAGCTTTCTTT
TRBV2	TRBD1	NA	TRBJ2-7	CASSEQGEPYF	TGTGCCAGCAGCGAACAGGGGGAGCCGTACTTC
TRBV18	NA	NA	TRBJ1-1	CASSPGPFEANTEAFF	TGTGCCAGCTCACCAGGGCCCTTTGAGGCGAACACTGAAGCTTTCTTT
TRBV19	TRBD1	NA	TRBJ2-5	CASSRQGQETQYF	TGTGCCAGTAGTAGACAGGGCCAAGAGACCCAGTACTTC
TRBV4-2	NA	NA	TRBJ2-1	CASSQDSGSHNEQFF	TGTGCCAGCAGCCAAGATAGTGGTTCGCACAATGAGCAGTTCTTC
TRBV6-1	NA	NA	TRBJ2-4	CASSNKNIQYF	TGTGCCAGCAGCAACAAAAACATTCAGTACTTC
TRBV5-1	NA	NA	TRBJ1-2	CASSLDPSVGGYTF	TGCGCCAGCAGCTTGGATCCTTCCGTGGGTGGCTACACCTTC
TRBV27	TRBD1	NA	TRBJ2-7	CASSADRGKGQYF	TGTGCCAGCAGTGCGGACAGGGGCAAGGGGCAGTACTTC
TRBV12-5	TRBD1	NA	TRBJ1-2	CASGLSGQGGGYTF	TGTGCTAGTGGTTTGTCCGGACAGGGCGGTGGCTACACCTTC
TRBV5-1	TRBD1	NA	TRBJ2-4	CASSVGQANIQYF	TGCGCCAGCAGCGTAGGACAGGCAAACATTCAGTACTTC
TRBV25-1	NA	NA	TRBJ1-2	CASSEDVAGRYGYTF	TGTGCCAGCAGTGAAGACGTGGCAGGCAGATATGGCTACACCTTC
TRBV6-5	TRBD2	NA	TRBJ2-2	CASQLAGKNTGELFF	TGTGCCAGCCAACTAGCGGGAAAGAACACCGGGGAGCTGTTTTTT
TRBV5-1	TRBD1	NA	TRBJ1-2	CASSLIQGSSYGYTF	TGCGCCAGCAGCTTGATACAGGGGTCCTCCTATGGCTACACCTTC
TRBV6-5	NA	few	TRBJ1-3	CATTGGSGNTIYF	TGTGCCACTACCGGGGGCTCTGGAAACACCATATATTTT
TRBV7-3	NA	NA	TRBJ1-1	CASSSGQNTEAFF	TGTGCCAGCAGCTCGGGACAAAACACTGAAGCTTTCTTT
TRBV7-9	NA	NA	TRBJ2-7	CASSAPGGGSYEQYF	TGTGCCAGCAGCGCACCGGGGGGCGGCTCCTACGAGCAGTACTTC
TRBV28	NA	NA	TRBJ1-5	CASSSPPGGLLGNQPQHF	TGTGCCAGCAGTTCACCGCCGGGGGGCCTCCTCGGCAATCAGCCCCAGCATTTT
TRBV10-2	NA	NA	TRBJ2-1	CASRVSGAPNEQFF	TGCGCCAGCAGGGTTAGCGGAGCCCCCAATGAGCAGTTCTTC
TRBV7-3	NA	NA	TRBJ2-1	CASSPSEVGNEQFF	TGTGCCAGCAGCCCCTCCGAAGTGGGGAATGAGCAGTTCTTC
TRBV28	NA	NA	TRBJ2-7	CAIGDALEQYF	TGTGCCATCGGGGACGCGCTCGAGCAGTACTTC
TRBV9	NA	NA	TRBJ1-4	CASSVGGTNEKLFF	TGTGCCAGCAGCGTAGGGGGGACTAATGAAAAACTGTTTTTT
TRBV5-1	NA	NA	TRBJ2-7	CASSRDVDRGGQYF	TGCGCCAGCAGCCGGGACGTCGATCGGGGTGGGCAGTACTTC
TRBV5-6	TRBD1	NA	TRBJ2-7	CASSLLGDRDYEQYF	TGTGCCAGCAGCTTGTTGGGGGACAGGGACTACGAGCAGTACTTC
TRBV7-2	TRBD1	NA	TRBJ1-2	CASSETGVGYGYTF	TGTGCCAGCAGCGAGACAGGGGTTGGCTATGGCTACACCTTC